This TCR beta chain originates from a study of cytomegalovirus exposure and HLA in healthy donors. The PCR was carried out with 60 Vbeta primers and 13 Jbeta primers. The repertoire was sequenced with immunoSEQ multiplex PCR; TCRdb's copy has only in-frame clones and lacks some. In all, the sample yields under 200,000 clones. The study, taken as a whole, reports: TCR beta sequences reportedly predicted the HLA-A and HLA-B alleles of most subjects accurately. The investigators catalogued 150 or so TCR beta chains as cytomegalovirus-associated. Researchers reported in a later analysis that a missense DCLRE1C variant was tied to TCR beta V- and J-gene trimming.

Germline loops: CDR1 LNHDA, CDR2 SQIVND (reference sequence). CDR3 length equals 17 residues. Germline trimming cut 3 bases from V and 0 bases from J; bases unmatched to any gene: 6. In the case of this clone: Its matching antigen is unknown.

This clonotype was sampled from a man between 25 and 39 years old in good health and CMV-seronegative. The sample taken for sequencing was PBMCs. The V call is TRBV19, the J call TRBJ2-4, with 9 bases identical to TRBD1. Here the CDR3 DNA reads TGTGCCAGTAGTATTCGTGGACAGGGGTTAGCCAAAAACATTCAGTACTTC. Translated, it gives CASSIRGQGLAKNIQYF.